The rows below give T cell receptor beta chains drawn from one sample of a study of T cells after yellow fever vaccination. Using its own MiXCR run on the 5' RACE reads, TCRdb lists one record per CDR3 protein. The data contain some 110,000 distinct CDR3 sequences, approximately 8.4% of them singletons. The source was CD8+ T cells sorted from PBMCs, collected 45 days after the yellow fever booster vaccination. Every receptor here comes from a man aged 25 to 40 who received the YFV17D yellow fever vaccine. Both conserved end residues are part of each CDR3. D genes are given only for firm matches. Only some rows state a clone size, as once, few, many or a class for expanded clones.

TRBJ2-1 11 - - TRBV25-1 CASSEIGEQFF TGTGCCAGCAGTGAAATCGGTGAGCAGTTCTTC
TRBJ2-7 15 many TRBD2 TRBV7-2 CASSAGLAGVYEQYF TGTGCCAGCAGCGCTGGACTAGCGGGAGTCTACGAGCAGTACTTC
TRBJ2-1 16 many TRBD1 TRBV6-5 CASSPTGTGLFNEQFF TGTGCCAGCAGCCCGACCGGGACAGGGCTTTTCAATGAGCAGTTCTTC
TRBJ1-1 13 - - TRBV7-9 CASRYDGGTEAFF TGTGCCAGCAGATACGATGGTGGCACTGAAGCTTTCTTT
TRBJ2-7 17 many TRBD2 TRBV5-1 CASSPSGLAGGSYEQYF TGCGCCAGCAGCCCATCGGGTCTAGCGGGAGGATCCTACGAGCAGTACTTC
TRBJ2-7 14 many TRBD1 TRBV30 CAWSVGDSSYEQYF TGTGCCTGGAGTGTTGGGGACAGCTCCTACGAGCAGTACTTC
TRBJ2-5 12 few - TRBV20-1 CSASLLRETQYF TGCAGTGCTAGCCTTCTCAGGGAGACCCAGTACTTC
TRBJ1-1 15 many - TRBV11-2 CASSLLGGVNTEAFF TGTGCCAGCAGCTTATTGGGGGGAGTGAACACTGAAGCTTTCTTT
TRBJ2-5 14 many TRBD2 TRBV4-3 CASSQDRGGETQYF TGCGCCAGCAGCCAAGATCGGGGGGGAGAGACCCAGTACTTC
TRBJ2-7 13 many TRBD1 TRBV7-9 CASSQTGSYEQYF TGTGCCAGCAGCCAGACAGGGTCCTACGAGCAGTACTTC
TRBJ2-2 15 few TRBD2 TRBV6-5 CASRQTGGNTGELFF TGTGCCAGCAGGCAGACGGGAGGGAACACCGGGGAGCTGTTTTTT
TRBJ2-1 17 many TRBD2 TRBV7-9 CASSPRLAGSSYNEQFF TGTGCCAGCAGCCCCCGACTAGCGGGGAGCTCCTACAATGAGCAGTTCTTC
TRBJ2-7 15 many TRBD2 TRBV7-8 CASSSRDYSSYEQYF TGTGCCAGCAGCTCCCGGGACTACAGCTCCTACGAGCAGTACTTC
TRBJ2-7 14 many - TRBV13 CASSNFDLSYEQYF TGTGCCAGCAGCAATTTCGACCTCTCCTACGAGCAGTACTTC
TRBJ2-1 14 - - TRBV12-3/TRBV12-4 CASSFAERYNEQFF TGTGCCAGCAGTTTTGCGGAACGCTACAATGAGCAGTTCTTC
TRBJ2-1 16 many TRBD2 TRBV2 CASIGTSGRPYNEQFF TGTGCCAGCATTGGGACTAGCGGGAGGCCTTACAATGAGCAGTTCTTC
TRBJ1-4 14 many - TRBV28 CASSLPPGSEKLFF TGTGCCAGCAGTTTACCTCCAGGGAGTGAAAAACTGTTTTTT
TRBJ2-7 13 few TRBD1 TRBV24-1 CATKGKTGNEQYF TGTGCCACCAAGGGGAAGACAGGGAACGAGCAGTACTTC
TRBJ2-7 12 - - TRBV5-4 CASSQLTGEQYF TGTGCCAGCAGCCAGTTGACCGGGGAGCAGTACTTC
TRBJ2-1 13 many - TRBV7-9 CASSGGLRHEQFF TGTGCCAGCAGCGGGGGACTTAGGCATGAGCAGTTCTTC
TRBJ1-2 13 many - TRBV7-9 CASSPGRPYGYTF TGTGCCAGCAGCCCCGGACGGCCCTACGGCTACACCTTC
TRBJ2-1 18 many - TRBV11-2 CASSFGTSTLSSYNEQFF TGTGCCAGCAGCTTTGGTACCAGCACCCTCAGCTCCTACAATGAGCAGTTCTTC
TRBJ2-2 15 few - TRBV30 CAWRSWTANTGELFF TGTGCCTGGAGGTCGTGGACAGCAAACACCGGGGAGCTGTTTTTT
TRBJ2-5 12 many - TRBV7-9 CASKRDRETQYF TGTGCCAGCAAGAGGGATCGGGAGACCCAGTACTTC
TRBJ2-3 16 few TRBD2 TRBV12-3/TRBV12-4 CASSGGLAGVADTQYF TGTGCCAGCAGTGGCGGACTAGCGGGAGTAGCAGATACGCAGTATTTT
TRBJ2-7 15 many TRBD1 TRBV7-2 CASSLGDSTTYEQYF TGTGCCAGCAGCTTAGGGGACAGTACTACCTACGAGCAGTACTTC
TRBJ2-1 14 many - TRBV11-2 CASSLGLGGHEQFF TGTGCCAGCAGCCTAGGTCTAGGCGGGCATGAGCAGTTCTTC
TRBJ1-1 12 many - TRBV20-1 CSADNGGTEAFF TGCAGTGCCGATAACGGAGGCACTGAAGCTTTCTTT
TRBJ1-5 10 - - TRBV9 CASSVWPQHF TGTGCCAGCAGCGTATGGCCCCAGCATTTT
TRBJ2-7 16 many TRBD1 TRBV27 CASSPPGQVILREQYF TGTGCCAGCTCACCTCCGGGACAGGTAATACTAAGGGAGCAGTACTTC
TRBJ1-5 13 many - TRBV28 CASSFSGPQPQHF TGTGCCAGCAGTTTTTCAGGGCCCCAGCCCCAGCATTTT
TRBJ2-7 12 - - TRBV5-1 CASSSGGREQYF TGCGCCAGCAGCTCTGGCGGGCGCGAGCAGTACTTC
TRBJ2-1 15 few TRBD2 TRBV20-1 CSARVWLAGGGEQFF TGCAGTGCTAGAGTATGGCTAGCGGGAGGGGGGGAGCAGTTCTTC
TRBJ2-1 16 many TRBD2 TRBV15 CATSRAHGTSANEQFF TGTGCCACCAGCAGGGCTCACGGGACTAGCGCCAATGAGCAGTTCTTC
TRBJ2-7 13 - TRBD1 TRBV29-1 CSVETNRGYEQYF TGCAGCGTTGAAACGAACAGGGGCTACGAGCAGTACTTC
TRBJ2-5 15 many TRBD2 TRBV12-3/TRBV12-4 CASTTSGSVRETQYF TGTGCCAGCACCACTAGCGGGAGCGTCAGAGAGACCCAGTACTTC
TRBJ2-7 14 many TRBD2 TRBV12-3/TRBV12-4 CASSLALADYEQYF TGTGCCAGCAGTTTAGCGCTAGCGGACTACGAGCAGTACTTC
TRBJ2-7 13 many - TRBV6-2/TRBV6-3 CASSGPYSYEQYF TGTGCCAGCAGCGGGCCGTACTCCTACGAGCAGTACTTC
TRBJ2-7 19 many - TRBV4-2 CASSQESPSHLGGVFEQYF TGTGCCAGCAGCCAAGAGTCCCCCTCTCACCTGGGGGGAGTTTTCGAGCAGTACTTC
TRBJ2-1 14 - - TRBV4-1 CASSHLAPVNEQFF TGCGCCAGCAGCCATCTTGCGCCGGTAAATGAGCAGTTCTTC
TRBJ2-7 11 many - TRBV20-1 CSAPNNYEQYF TGCAGTGCACCCAATAACTACGAGCAGTACTTC
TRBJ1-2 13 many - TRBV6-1 CASSEGMNYGYTF TGTGCCAGCAGTGAAGGGATGAACTATGGCTACACCTTC
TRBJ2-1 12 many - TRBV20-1 CSARPVYNEQFF TGCAGTGCTAGGCCTGTTTACAATGAGCAGTTCTTC
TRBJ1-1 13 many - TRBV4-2 CASSPTATTGAFF TGTGCCAGCAGCCCGACTGCAACCACTGGAGCTTTCTTT
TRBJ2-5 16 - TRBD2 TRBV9 CASSVEGGTRTETQYF TGTGCCAGCAGCGTAGAGGGGGGGACTAGAACAGAGACCCAGTACTTC
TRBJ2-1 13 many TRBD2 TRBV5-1 CATGLADYNEQFF TGCGCCACCGGACTAGCAGATTACAATGAGCAGTTCTTC
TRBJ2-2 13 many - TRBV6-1 CASGSTGPGELFF TGTGCCAGCGGGTCAACGGGGCCCGGGGAGCTGTTTTTT
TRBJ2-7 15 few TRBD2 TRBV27 CASSLLAGGIDEQYF TGTGCCAGCAGTTTACTCGCGGGAGGGATAGACGAGCAGTACTTC
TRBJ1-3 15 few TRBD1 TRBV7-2 CASSLTGDLGNTIYF TGTGCCAGCAGCTTGACAGGGGATCTGGGAAACACCATATATTTT
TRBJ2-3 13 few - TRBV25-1 CASSLLGTDTQYF TGTGCCAGCAGTCTTCTTGGCACAGATACGCAGTATTTT